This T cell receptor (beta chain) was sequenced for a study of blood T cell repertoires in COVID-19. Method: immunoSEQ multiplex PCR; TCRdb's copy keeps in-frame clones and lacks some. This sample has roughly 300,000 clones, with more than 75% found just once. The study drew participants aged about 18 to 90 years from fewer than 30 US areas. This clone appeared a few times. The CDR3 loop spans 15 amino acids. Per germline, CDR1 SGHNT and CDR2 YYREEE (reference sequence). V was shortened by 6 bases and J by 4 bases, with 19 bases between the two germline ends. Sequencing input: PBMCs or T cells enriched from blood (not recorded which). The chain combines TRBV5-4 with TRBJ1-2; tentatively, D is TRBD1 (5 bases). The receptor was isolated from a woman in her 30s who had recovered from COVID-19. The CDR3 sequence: CASTPQGAPSYGYTF. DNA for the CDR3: TGTGCCAGCACCCCTCAGGGTGCCCCCTCCTATGGCTACACCTTC.